The 32 T cell receptor beta chains listed next were all sequenced from one sample in a study of blood T cell repertoires in COVID-19. Profiled with immunoSEQ multiplex PCR; TCRdb holds only in-frame clones, not every one. The sample has about 120,000 clones, 75% to 85% seen once; the top ten hold around 4.1%. Sequencing was done on a sample of peripheral blood. All receptors derive from a woman in her forties or fifties with acute or convalescent COVID-19.

The genes are TRBV6-6 and TRBJ2-1; maybe TRBD2 (5 bases). Germline V lookup: CDR1 MNHNY, CDR2 SVGAGI (reference sequence). This CDR3 comprises 13 residues. Trimming pared 2 bases from V and 10 bases from J, leaving 12 bases between. The CDR3 protein is CASSYIEGGEQFF. In DNA, the CDR3 is TGTGCCAGCAGTTACATCGAGGGCGGCGAGCAGTTCTTC.

The chain carries TRBV7-8 and TRBJ1-1, with TRBD1 matching over 8 bases. Unmatched junction bases numbered 11, after V lost 5 bases and J lost 6 bases. Looked up from germline, CDR1 is SGHVS and CDR2 is FQNEAQ. The CDR3 consists of 15 residues. In nucleotides, the CDR3 is TGTGCCAGCAGCGGGCGGACAGGGCCCTGGGCTGAAGCTTTCTTT. Translation gives CASSGRTGPWAEAFF.

The rearrangement joins TRBV12-3 or TRBV12-4 to TRBJ2-3, with TRBD2 matching 8 bases. CDR3 length equals 13 residues. V dropped 6 bases and J dropped 8; count of bases not matched to a gene: 7. The CDR3 sequence is CASSRTTSGTQYF. CDR3 DNA: TGTGCCAGCAGCCGCACTACTAGCGGTACGCAGTATTTT.

The V and J genes are TRBV5-5 and TRBJ2-7; 10 bases agree with TRBD1. CDR3 length: 14 residues. Losses at the gene ends were 5 bases for V and 3 bases for J; bases not matched to a gene: 5. CDR1 and CDR2 (germline): SGHKS, YYEKEE (reference sequence). The CDR3 protein is CASRPGTGDYEQYF. CDR3 bases: TGTGCCAGCAGACCCGGGACAGGGGACTACGAGCAGTACTTC.

The chain has TRBV19 and TRBJ1-5; D is undetermined. V was clipped by 3 bases and J by 5 bases, with 11 bases between them. The CDR3 runs 14 residues. In germline, CDR1 is LNHDA, CDR2 SQIVND (reference sequence). CDR3 region: CASSMGSADQPQHF. CDR3 in DNA: TGTGCCAGTAGTATGGGGTCAGCGGATCAGCCCCAGCATTTT.

V is TRBV9 and J is TRBJ2-3; TRBD2 matches at 11 bases. There are 16 residues in the CDR3. CDR1 is SGDLS, CDR2 YYNGEE, per germline. The junction had 3 bases not matched to a gene; V was cut back by 0 bases and J by 3 bases. The CDR3 DNA reads as TGTGCCAGCAGCGTAGAGCTAGCGGGGGGAACAGATACGCAGTATTTT. It specifies CASSVELAGGTDTQYF.

This chain connects TRBV11-2 to TRBJ2-1; TRBD2 might be the D (5 bases). V lost 5 bases and J lost 6, with 8 bases in between. This CDR3 has 12 amino acids. The V gene's germline CDR1 is SGHAT and CDR2 FQNNGV. The CDR3: CASSREPNEQFF. Here the CDR3 DNA reads TGTGCCAGCAGCCGGGAACCCAATGAGCAGTTCTTC.

The chain combines TRBV19 with TRBJ2-1; TRBD2 agrees at 9 bases. The germline gives CDR1 LNHDA, CDR2 SQIVND (reference sequence). The CDR3 consists of 17 residues. V trimming: 5 bases; J trimming: 2 bases; junction bases outside the gene matches: 10. CDR3 sequence reads: CASSSQSTSGPYNEQFF. As DNA, the CDR3 is TGTGCCAGTAGTTCTCAATCGACTAGCGGCCCCTACAATGAGCAGTTCTTC.

V and J are TRBV12-3 or TRBV12-4 and TRBJ1-5; 8 bases fit TRBD1. The CDR3 contains 13 residues. As DNA, the CDR3 is TGTGACTTACAGGGGGAAATTGGACAGCCCCAGCATTTT. Its protein product is CDLQGEIGQPQHF.

The J gene is TRBJ1-1, the V gene TRBV10-1; D remains unclear. Germline values: CDR1 WNHNN, CDR2 SYGVQD (reference sequence). Deletions cut 0 bases from V and 6 bases from J, with 11 bases between. CDR3 length equals 14 residues. The CDR3 DNA reads as TGCGCCAGCAGTGAGTCGAGTCGAGGATCTGAAGCTTTCTTT. Residues: CASSESSRGSEAFF.

This clone was seen more than once but under ten times. CDR3 nucleotides: TGTGCCAGCAGCTCAACAGGGGGTGGAAACACCATATATTTT. It is translated as CASSSTGGGNTIYF. This chain uses TRBV11-2 with TRBJ1-3; 8 nucleotides align to TRBD1. Germline V CDR1 and CDR2: SGHAT, FQNNGV. The CDR3 has 14 residues. V trimming: 4 bases; J trimming: 3 bases; junction bases outside the gene matches: 2.

The chain couples TRBV10-1 to TRBJ1-1, with D uncertain. The CDR3 sequence is 12 residues long. CDR1 WNHNN and CDR2 SYGVQD come from the germline V gene (reference sequence). The V and J ends lost 3 bases and 7 bases respectively, with 9 bases between them. The CDR3 bases are TGCGCCAGCAGTGAACCGGGGTATGAAGCTTTCTTT. Encoded protein: CASSEPGYEAFF.

V and J are TRBV4-2 and TRBJ1-2; 7 bases agree with TRBD1. The germline V gene encodes CDR1 LGHNA and CDR2 YNFKEQ. The CDR3 has 15 amino acids. V shed 1 base and J 5 bases; nucleotides not matched to a gene: 7. This chain's CDR3 is CASSQAGQKNYGYTF. DNA for the CDR3: TGTGCCAGCAGCCAAGCGGGACAGAAAAATTATGGCTACACCTTC.

The CDR3 DNA reads TGTGCCAGCAGCCAAGACCCGACAGGGGGAAACACCATATATTTT. This codes for CASSQDPTGGNTIYF. The V call is TRBV4-2, the J call TRBJ1-3, with TRBD1 matching over 7 bases. The V gene end was trimmed by 0 bases and the J gene end by 4 bases; junction bases not matched to a gene: 3. CDR3 size: 15 residues. The germline CDR1 and CDR2 sequences are LGHNA and YNFKEQ.

The V and J genes are TRBV9 and TRBJ1-4, with D unclear. V was pared by 0 bases and J by 4 bases, with 7 bases between. Germline loops: CDR1 SGDLS, CDR2 YYNGEE. This CDR3 spans 14 amino acids. CDR3 in amino acids: CASSVEQFNEKLFF. The CDR3, as DNA: TGTGCCAGCAGCGTAGAACAGTTTAATGAAAAACTGTTTTTT.

J is TRBJ1-2 and V is TRBV5-1; TRBD1 is a possible D gene (5 bases). The CDR3 has 13 amino acids. Trimming shortened V by 1 base and J by 6 bases, and 10 bases separated the two germline ends. Germline CDR1 SGHRS, CDR2 YFSETQ. The CDR3, as DNA: TGCGCCAGCAGCTTGCTCTGGGGGGATGGCTACACCTTC. Translation: CASSLLWGDGYTF.

The genes are TRBV10-3 and TRBJ2-7; D might be TRBD2 (5 bases). Germline V gene data show CDR1 as ENHRY and CDR2 as SYGVKD. Trimming removed 5 bases at V and 1 base at J, with 12 bases between. This CDR3 spans 14 amino acids. CDR3: CAISLDRLSYEQYF. CDR3 in DNA: TGTGCCATCAGTTTGGACCGACTATCCTACGAGCAGTACTTC.

This rearrangement joins TRBV5-1 to TRBJ1-1, with TRBD1 identical over 7 bases. Unmatched junction bases numbered 4, after V lost 1 base and J lost 1 base. The CDR3 consists of 15 residues. Germline CDR1 reads SGHRS; CDR2 reads YFSETQ. Here the CDR3 DNA reads TGCGCCAGCAGCTTGCCGGGACAGCCGAACACTGAAGCTTTCTTT. Its protein product is CASSLPGQPNTEAFF.

The rearrangement uses TRBV9 and TRBJ1-3, with TRBD1 identical over 7 bases. CDR3 length: 16 amino acids. Trimming cost V 3 bases and J 0 bases; bases outside gene matches: 6. Per the germline V gene, CDR1 is SGDLS and CDR2 is YYNGEE. The CDR3 DNA sequence: TGTGCCAGCAGCGAGGGACAGTCTAGCTCTGGAAACACCATATATTTT. It yields the protein CASSEGQSSSGNTIYF.

The V gene is TRBV29-1, the J gene TRBJ2-3; D may be TRBD2 (6 bases). The V gene lost 3 bases and the J gene lost 3 bases, with 10 bases spanning the gap. The CDR3 runs to 13 residues. CDR1 and CDR2 from the germline V gene are SQVTM and ANQGSEA. The CDR3 protein is CSVEFRGTDTQYF. Here the CDR3 DNA reads TGCAGCGTTGAGTTTCGGGGGACAGATACGCAGTATTTT.

This clone was counted a single time. V gene TRBV28 combines with J gene TRBJ1-4; D gene uncertain. V was shortened by 5 bases and J by 8 bases, with 15 bases between the two germline ends. The germline V gene encodes CDR1 MDHEN and CDR2 SYDVKM. The CDR3 is 14 residues long. The CDR3 loop reads CASSEPNGEEKLFF. DNA of the CDR3: TGTGCCAGCAGTGAACCTAACGGGGAGGAAAAACTGTTTTTT.

This chain connects TRBV7-8 to TRBJ1-5; 7 bases fit TRBD1. Germline V CDR1 and CDR2: SGHVS, FQNEAQ. The CDR3 spans 13 residues. The V gene end was trimmed by 5 bases and the J gene end by 6 bases; junction bases not matched to a gene: 4. DNA of the CDR3: TGTGCCAGCAGCAAAGACAGGGCTCAGCCCCAGCATTTT. Its translation: CASSKDRAQPQHF.

This clone has a handful of counts. This chain connects TRBV6-1 to TRBJ2-1, with a weak D call TRBD1 (6 bases). The germline V gene has CDR1 MNHNS and CDR2 SASEGT. Trimming removed 0 bases from V and 2 bases from J, with 14 bases in between. The CDR3 is made up of 17 amino acids. CDR3 sequence: CASSEALTGTPYNEQFF. CDR3 DNA sequence: TGTGCCAGCAGTGAAGCGCTGACCGGGACACCCTACAATGAGCAGTTCTTC.

The V call is TRBV6-5, the J call TRBJ1-5; TRBD1 matches at 10 bases. Germline V gene lookup returns CDR1 MNHEY and CDR2 SVGAGI. After removal of 6 bases from V and 3 bases from J, the junction contained 5 bases not matched to a gene. This CDR3 is 15 amino acids long. CDR3 in DNA: TGTGCCAGCAGCCGGGGACAGGGGTTCAATCAGCCCCAGCATTTT. It is translated as CASSRGQGFNQPQHF.

The V and J genes are TRBV15 and TRBJ2-2; 9 positions match TRBD1. Germline V CDR1 and CDR2: LNHNV, YYDKDF (reference sequence). This CDR3 has 15 residues. Unmatched junction bases numbered 7, after V lost 4 bases and J lost 7 bases. The CDR3 reads CATSTLQGASGELFF. In nucleotides, the CDR3 is TGTGCCACCAGCACCTTACAGGGGGCTAGCGGGGAGCTGTTTTTT.

This clone was observed a single time. V and J are TRBV29-1 and TRBJ2-7, with 7 bases lining up with TRBD2. CDR1 and CDR2 (germline): SQVTM, ANQGSEA. The trim removed 6 bases at V and 3 bases at J, leaving 8 bases unmatched. This CDR3 is 13 amino acids long. The CDR3 loop reads CSVYMGGGYEQYF. CDR3 in DNA: TGCAGCGTCTATATGGGGGGGGGCTACGAGCAGTACTTC.

The V call is TRBV4-1, the J call TRBJ1-5, with D tentatively TRBD1 (5 bases). Trimming stripped 5 bases from V and 1 base from J, with 15 bases between. The CDR3 sequence is 16 residues long. In germline, CDR1 is MGHRA, CDR2 YSYEKL. CDR3 DNA sequence: TGCGCCAGCAGCTACCGGGGCGGGGAAAGCAATCAGCCCCAGCATTTT. Amino acids: CASSYRGGESNQPQHF.

DNA of the CDR3: TGCAGCTCCGGACTAGCGGGAGGGCAGGGAGATACGCAGTATTTT. It encodes CSSGLAGGQGDTQYF. The chain has TRBV29-1 and TRBJ2-3; 15 bases align to TRBD2. V lost 8 bases, J lost 5 bases, and 8 bases stayed unmatched. Germline lookup yields CDR1 SQVTM and CDR2 ANQGSEA. The CDR3 runs 15 residues.

The chain combines TRBV6-2 or TRBV6-3 with TRBJ2-2, with 9 bases aligning to TRBD2. The CDR3 loop spans 15 amino acids. Germline CDR1 is MNHEY and CDR2 is SVGEGT. V shed 4 bases, J shed 5 bases, and the junction held 5 bases outside the gene matches. CDR3 sequence: CASSLVSGRTGELFF. The CDR3 bases are TGTGCCAGCAGTTTGGTTAGCGGGAGAACCGGGGAGCTGTTTTTT.

This clone has more than one count but fewer than ten. The V and J genes are TRBV24-1 and TRBJ2-2, with 8 nucleotides matching TRBD2. Germline loops: CDR1 KGHDR, CDR2 SFDVKD. Trimming took 7 bases from V and 7 from J; bases not matched to a gene: 7. The CDR3 runs 14 residues. The CDR3 sequence: CATSPGGLNGELFF. Here the CDR3 DNA reads TGTGCCACCAGCCCGGGAGGGTTGAACGGGGAGCTGTTTTTT.

Here the CDR3 DNA reads TGTGCCAGCAGCTTAGCGGACTCGCTAGCGGGAGGGATTTTTAGCACAGATACGCAGTATTTT. Translation: CASSLADSLAGGIFSTDTQYF. The chain has TRBV7-6 and TRBJ2-3; 12 bases line up with TRBD2. There are 21 residues in the CDR3. J was trimmed by 0 bases and V by 0 bases; bases with no gene match: 13. The germline gives CDR1 SGHVS, CDR2 FNYEAQ.

The V gene is TRBV5-5, the J gene TRBJ1-2, with D possibly TRBD1 on 5 matching bases. V was shortened by 5 bases and J by 2 bases, with 10 bases between the two germline ends. The CDR3 totals 13 residues. Germline CDR1 SGHKS, CDR2 YYEKEE (reference sequence). The CDR3 sequence: CASSWPGNYGYTF. CDR3 coding DNA: TGTGCCAGCAGTTGGCCAGGGAACTATGGCTACACCTTC.